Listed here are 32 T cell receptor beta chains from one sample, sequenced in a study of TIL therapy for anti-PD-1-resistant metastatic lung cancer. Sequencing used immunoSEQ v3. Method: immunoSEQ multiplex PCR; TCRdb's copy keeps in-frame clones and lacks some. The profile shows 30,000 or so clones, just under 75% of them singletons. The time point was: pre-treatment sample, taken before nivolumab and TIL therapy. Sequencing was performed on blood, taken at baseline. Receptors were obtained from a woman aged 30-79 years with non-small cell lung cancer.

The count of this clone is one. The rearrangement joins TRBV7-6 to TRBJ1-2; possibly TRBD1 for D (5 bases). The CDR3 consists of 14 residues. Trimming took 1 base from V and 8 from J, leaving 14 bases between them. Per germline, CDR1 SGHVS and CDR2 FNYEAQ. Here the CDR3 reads CASSLGGSYGGYTF. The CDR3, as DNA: TGTGCCAGCAGCTTAGGGGGGTCCTATGGAGGCTACACCTTC. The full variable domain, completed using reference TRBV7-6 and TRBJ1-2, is GAGVSQSPRYKVTKRGQDVALRCDPISGHVSLYWYRQALGQGPEFLTYFNYEAQQDKSGLPNDRFSAERPEGSISTLTIQRTEQRDSAMYRCASSLGGSYGGYTFGSGTRLTVV.

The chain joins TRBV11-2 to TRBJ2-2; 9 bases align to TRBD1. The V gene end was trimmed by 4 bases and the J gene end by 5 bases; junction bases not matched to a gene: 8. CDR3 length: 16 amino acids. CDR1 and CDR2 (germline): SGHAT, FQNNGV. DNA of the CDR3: TGTGCCAGCAGCTCCCCGGACAGGGGTTGGACCGGGGAGCTGTTTTTT. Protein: CASSSPDRGWTGELFF.

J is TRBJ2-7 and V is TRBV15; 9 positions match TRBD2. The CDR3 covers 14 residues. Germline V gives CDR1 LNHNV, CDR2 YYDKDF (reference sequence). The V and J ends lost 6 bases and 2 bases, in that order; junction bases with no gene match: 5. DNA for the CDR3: TGTGCCACCAGTTTTGCGGGAGGGGCCTACGAGCAGTACTTC. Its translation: CATSFAGGAYEQYF.

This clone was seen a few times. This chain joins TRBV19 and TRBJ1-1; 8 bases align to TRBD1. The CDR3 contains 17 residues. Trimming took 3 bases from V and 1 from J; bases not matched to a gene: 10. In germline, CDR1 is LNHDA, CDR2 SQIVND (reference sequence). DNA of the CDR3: TGTGCCAGTAGTATGAGACCAGGGGGCTCGGGGAACACTGAAGCTTTCTTT. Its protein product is CASSMRPGGSGNTEAFF.

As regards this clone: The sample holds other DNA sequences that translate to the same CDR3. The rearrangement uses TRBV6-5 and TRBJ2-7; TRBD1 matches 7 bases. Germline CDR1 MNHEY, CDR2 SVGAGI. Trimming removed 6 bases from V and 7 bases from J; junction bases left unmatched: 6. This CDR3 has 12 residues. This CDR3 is CASRVGTEEQYF. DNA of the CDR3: TGTGCCAGCAGGGTTGGGACAGAAGAGCAGTACTTC.

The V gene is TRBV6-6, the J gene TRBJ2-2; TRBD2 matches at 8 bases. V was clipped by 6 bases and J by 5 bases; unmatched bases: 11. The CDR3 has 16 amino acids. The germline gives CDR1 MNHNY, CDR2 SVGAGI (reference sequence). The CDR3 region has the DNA TGTGCCAGCAGGACAGAGAGCGGGAGTGGAACCGGGGAGCTGTTTTTT. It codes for CASRTESGSGTGELFF.

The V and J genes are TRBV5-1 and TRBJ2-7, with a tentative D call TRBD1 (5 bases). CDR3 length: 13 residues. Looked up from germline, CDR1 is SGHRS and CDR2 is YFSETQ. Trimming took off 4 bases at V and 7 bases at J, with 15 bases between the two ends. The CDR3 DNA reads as TGCGCCAGCAGCAGGGGCCCTTTAGATGAGCAGTACTTC. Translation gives CASSRGPLDEQYF.

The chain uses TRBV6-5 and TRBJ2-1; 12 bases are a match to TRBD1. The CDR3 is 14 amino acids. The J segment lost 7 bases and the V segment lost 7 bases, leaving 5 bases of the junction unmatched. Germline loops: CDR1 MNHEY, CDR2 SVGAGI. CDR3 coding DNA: TGTGCCAGCAACCGGGACAGGGGGCAAAATGAGCAGTTCTTC. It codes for CASNRDRGQNEQFF.

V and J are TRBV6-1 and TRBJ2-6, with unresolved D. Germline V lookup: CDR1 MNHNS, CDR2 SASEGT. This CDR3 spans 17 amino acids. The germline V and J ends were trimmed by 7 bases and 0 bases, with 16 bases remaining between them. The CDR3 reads CASTEQAVSSGANVLTF. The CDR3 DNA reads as TGTGCCAGCACTGAGCAGGCCGTAAGCTCTGGGGCCAACGTCCTGACTTTC.

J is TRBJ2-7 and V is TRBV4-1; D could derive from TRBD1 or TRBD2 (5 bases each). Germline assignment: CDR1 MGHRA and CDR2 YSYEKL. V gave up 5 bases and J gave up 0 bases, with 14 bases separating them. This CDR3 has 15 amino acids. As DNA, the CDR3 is TGCGCCAGCAGCTACGGGACCGCCAGCTCCTACGAGCAGTACTTC. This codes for CASSYGTASSYEQYF.

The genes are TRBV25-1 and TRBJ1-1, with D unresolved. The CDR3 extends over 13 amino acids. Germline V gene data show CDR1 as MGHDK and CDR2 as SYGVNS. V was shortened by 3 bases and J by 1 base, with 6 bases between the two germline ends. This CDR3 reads CASSEGANTEAFF. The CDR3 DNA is TGTGCCAGCAGTGAGGGAGCGAACACTGAAGCTTTCTTT. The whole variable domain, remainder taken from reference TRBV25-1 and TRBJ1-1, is EADIYQTPRYLVIGTGKKITLECSQTMGHDKMYWYQQDPGMELHLIHYSYGVNSTEKGDLSSESTVSRIRTEHFPLTLESARPSHTSQYLCASSEGANTEAFFGQGTRLTVV.

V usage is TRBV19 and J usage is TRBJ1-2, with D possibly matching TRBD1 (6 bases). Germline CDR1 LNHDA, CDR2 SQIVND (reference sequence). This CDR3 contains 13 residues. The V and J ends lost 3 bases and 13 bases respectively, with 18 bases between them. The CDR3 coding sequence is TGTGCCAGTAGTATCGCGGGGGGCGCGAGCGGCACCTTC. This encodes CASSIAGGASGTF.

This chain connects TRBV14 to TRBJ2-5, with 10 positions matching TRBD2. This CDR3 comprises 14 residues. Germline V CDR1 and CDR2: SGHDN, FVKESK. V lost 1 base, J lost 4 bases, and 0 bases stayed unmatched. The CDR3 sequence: CASSQGLAGETQYF. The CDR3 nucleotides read TGTGCCAGCAGCCAAGGACTAGCGGGAGAGACCCAGTACTTC.

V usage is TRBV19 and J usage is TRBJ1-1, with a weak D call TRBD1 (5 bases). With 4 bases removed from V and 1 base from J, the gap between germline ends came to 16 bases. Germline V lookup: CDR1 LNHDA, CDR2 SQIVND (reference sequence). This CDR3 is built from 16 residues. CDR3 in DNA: TGTGCCAGTAGTAAACGCAGGGACGGGGGGAACACTGAAGCTTTCTTT. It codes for CASSKRRDGGNTEAFF.

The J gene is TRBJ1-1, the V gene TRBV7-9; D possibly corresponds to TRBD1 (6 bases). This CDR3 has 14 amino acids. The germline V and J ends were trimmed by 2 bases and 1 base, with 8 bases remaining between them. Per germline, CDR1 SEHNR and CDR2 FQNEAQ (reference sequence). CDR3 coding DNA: TGTGCCAGCAGCTTACCGGGGGCGAACACTGAAGCTTTCTTT. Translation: CASSLPGANTEAFF.

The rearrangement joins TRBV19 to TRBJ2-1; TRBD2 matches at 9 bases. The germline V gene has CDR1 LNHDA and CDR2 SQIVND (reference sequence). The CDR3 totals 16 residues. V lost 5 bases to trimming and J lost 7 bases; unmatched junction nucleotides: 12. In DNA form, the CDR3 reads TGTGCCAGTAGTCAACGACTAGCGGATACAGGGAATGAGCAGTTCTTC. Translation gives CASSQRLADTGNEQFF. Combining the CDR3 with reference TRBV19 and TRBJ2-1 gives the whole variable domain DGGITQSPKYLFRKEGQNVTLSCEQNLNHDAMYWYRQDPGQGLRLIYYSQIVNDFQKGDIAEGYSVSREKKESFPLTVTSAQKNPTAFYLCASSQRLADTGNEQFFGPGTRLTVL.

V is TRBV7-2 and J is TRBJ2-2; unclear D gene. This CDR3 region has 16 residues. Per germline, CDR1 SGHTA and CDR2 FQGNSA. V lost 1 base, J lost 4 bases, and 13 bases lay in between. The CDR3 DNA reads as TGTGCCAGCAGCTTAGATGGTTTTTGGTCCACCGGGGAGCTGTTTTTT. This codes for CASSLDGFWSTGELFF.

Here the CDR3 DNA reads TGTGCCAGCAGCCGACAGTCTCACAACGGGGAGCTGTTTTTT. Amino acids: CASSRQSHNGELFF. V and J are TRBV6-5 and TRBJ2-2; TRBD1 might be the D (5 bases). In germline, CDR1 is MNHEY, CDR2 SVGAGI. V shed 6 bases and J shed 7 bases, with 15 bases lying between them. This CDR3 comprises 14 residues.

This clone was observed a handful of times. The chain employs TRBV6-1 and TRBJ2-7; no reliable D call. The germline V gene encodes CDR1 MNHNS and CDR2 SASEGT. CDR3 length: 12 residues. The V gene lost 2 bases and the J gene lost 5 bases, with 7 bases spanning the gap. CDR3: CASSESGDEQYF. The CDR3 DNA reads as TGTGCCAGCAGTGAATCTGGCGACGAGCAGTACTTC.

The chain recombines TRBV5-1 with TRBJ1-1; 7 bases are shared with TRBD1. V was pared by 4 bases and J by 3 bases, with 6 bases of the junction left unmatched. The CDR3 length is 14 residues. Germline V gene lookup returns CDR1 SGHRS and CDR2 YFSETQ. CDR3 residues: CASSPGDSYTEAFF. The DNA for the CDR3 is TGCGCCAGCAGCCCCGGGGACAGCTACACTGAAGCTTTCTTT.

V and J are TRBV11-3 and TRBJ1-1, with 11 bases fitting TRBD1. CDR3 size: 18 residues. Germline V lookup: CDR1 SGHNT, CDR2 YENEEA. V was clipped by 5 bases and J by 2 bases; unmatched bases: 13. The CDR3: CASSPGTGTGGRNTEAFF. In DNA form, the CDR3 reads TGTGCCAGCAGCCCCGGAACTGGGACAGGGGGTAGAAACACTGAAGCTTTCTTT.

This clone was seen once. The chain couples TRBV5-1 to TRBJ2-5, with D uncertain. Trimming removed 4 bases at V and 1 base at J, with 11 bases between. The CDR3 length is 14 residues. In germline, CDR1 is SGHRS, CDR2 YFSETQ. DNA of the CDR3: TGCGCCAGCAGCCCAGAGCGCTTCCAAGAGACCCAGTACTTC. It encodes CASSPERFQETQYF.

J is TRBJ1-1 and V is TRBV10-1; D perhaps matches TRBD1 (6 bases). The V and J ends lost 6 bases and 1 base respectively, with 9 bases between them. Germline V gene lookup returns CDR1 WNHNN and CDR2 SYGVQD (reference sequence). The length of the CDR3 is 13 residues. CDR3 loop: CASSTGKNTEAFF. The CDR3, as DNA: TGCGCCAGCAGCACAGGGAAGAACACTGAAGCTTTCTTT.

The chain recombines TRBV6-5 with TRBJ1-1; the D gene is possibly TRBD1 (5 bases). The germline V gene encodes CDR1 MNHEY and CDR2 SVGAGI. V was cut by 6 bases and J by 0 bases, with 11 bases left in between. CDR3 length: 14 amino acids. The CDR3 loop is CASRKGSVNTEAFF. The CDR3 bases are TGTGCCAGCAGAAAGGGGAGTGTGAACACTGAAGCTTTCTTT.

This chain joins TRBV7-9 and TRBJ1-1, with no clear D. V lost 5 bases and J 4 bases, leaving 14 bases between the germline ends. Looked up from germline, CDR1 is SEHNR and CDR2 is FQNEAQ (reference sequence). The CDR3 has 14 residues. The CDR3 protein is CASSRDGGITEAFF. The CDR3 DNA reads TGTGCCAGCAGCCGAGACGGAGGGATCACTGAAGCTTTCTTT.

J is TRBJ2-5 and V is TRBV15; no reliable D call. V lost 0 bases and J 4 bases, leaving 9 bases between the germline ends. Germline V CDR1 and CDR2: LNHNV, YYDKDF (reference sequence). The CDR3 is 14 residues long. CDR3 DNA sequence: TGTGCCACCAGCAGAGATTTGGGAACAGAGACCCAGTACTTC. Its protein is CATSRDLGTETQYF.

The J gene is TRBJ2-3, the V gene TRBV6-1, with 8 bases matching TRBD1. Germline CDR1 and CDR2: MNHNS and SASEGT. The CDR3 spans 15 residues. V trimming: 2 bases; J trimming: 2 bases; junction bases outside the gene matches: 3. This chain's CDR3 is CASSERDRFTDTQYF. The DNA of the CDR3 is TGTGCCAGCAGTGAACGGGACAGGTTCACAGATACGCAGTATTTT.

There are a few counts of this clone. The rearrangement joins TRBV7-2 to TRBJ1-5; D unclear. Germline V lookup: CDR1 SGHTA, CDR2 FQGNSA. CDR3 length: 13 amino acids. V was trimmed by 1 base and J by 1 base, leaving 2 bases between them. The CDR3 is CASSLESNQPQHF. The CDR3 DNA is TGTGCCAGCAGCTTAGAAAGCAATCAGCCCCAGCATTTT.

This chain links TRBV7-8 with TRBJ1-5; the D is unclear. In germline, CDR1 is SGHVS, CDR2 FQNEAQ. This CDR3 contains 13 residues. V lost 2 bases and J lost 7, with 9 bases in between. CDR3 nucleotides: TGTGCCAGCAGCTTACAGGTTAAACAGCCCCAGCATTTT. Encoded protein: CASSLQVKQPQHF.

The CDR3 sequence is CASSPLTGAYGYTF. The CDR3 DNA sequence: TGTGCCAGCAGCCCCTTGACAGGGGCATATGGCTACACCTTC. The V and J genes are TRBV7-2 and TRBJ1-2; 8 positions agree with TRBD1. Looked up from germline, CDR1 is SGHTA and CDR2 is FQGNSA. The trim removed 5 bases at V and 5 bases at J, leaving 7 bases unmatched. The CDR3 totals 14 residues.

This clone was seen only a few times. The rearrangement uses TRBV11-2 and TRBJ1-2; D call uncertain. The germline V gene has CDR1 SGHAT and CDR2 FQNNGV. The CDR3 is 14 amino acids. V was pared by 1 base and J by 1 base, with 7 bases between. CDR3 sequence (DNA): TGTGCCAGCAGCTTAGGGCAGCTTAACTATGGCTACACCTTC. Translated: CASSLGQLNYGYTF.

CDR3 nucleotide sequence: TGTGCCAGCACCGGTGTCACAGATACGCAGTATTTT. It translates to CASTGVTDTQYF. V and J are TRBV6-6 and TRBJ2-3; D unresolved. This CDR3 is 12 amino acids long. V was shortened by 7 bases and J by 2 bases, with 7 bases between the two germline ends. CDR1 is MNHNY, CDR2 SVGAGI, per germline (reference sequence).